The TCR beta chain described here comes from a study of blood T cell repertoires in COVID-19. Study details: There were acute and convalescent COVID-19 samples, and they came from the United States, Italy and Spain. PBMCs, B-cell-depleted T cells, or T cells were the source of the cDNA or gDNA that made up the material.

In germline, CDR1 is MDHEN, CDR2 SYDVKM. Trimming removed 1 base at V and 10 bases at J, with 5 bases between. This CDR3 contains 11 residues. Source study methods: Quantification of nucleated cells was approximated via reference gene primer amplification. Here immunoSEQ multiplex PCR was the method, and the copy in TCRdb shows in-frame clones only, minus some. The V and J calls and clone size were taken over from that table, and D and trimming were inferred from the DNA. Of under 80,000 clones listed, roughly 84% were seen once; the top ten hold roughly 43%. The rearrangement uses TRBV28 and TRBJ2-1; TRBD1 is a possible D gene (5 bases). This clonotype was obtained from an elderly man with acute or convalescent COVID-19. The sequenced material came from peripheral blood. The CDR3: CASSLYREQFF. The CDR3, as DNA: TGTGCCAGCAGTTTATACAGGGAGCAGTTCTTC.